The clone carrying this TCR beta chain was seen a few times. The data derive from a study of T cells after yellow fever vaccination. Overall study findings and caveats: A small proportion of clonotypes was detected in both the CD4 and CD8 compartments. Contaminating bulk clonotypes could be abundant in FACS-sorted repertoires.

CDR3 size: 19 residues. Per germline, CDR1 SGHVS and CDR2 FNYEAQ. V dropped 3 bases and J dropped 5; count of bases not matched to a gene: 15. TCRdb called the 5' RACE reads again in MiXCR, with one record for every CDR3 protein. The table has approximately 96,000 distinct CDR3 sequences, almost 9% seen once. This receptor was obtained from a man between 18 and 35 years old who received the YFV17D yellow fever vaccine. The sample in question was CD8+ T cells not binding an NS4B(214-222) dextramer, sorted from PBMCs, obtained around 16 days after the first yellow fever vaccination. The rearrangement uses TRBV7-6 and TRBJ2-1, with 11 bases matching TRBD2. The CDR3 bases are TGTGCCAGCAGCTTGGGGACTAGCGGCTCTACAAATCCGGACAATGAGCAGTTCTTC. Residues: CASSLGTSGSTNPDNEQFF.